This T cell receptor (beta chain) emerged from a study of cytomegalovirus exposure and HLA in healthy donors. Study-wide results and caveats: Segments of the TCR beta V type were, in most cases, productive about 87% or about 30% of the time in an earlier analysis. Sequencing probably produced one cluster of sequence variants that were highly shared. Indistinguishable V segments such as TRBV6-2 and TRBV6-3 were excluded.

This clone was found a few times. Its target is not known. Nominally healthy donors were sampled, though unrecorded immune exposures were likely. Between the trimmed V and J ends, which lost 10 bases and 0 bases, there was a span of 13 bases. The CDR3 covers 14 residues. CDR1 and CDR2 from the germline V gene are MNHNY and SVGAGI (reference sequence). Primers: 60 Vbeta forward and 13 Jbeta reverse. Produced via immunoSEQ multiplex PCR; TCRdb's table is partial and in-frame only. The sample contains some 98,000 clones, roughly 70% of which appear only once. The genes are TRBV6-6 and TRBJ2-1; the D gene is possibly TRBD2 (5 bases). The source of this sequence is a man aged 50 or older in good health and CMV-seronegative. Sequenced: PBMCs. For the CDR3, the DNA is TGTGCCATTGGCCTTAGCGTCTCCTACAATGAGCAGTTCTTC. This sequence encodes CAIGLSVSYNEQFF.